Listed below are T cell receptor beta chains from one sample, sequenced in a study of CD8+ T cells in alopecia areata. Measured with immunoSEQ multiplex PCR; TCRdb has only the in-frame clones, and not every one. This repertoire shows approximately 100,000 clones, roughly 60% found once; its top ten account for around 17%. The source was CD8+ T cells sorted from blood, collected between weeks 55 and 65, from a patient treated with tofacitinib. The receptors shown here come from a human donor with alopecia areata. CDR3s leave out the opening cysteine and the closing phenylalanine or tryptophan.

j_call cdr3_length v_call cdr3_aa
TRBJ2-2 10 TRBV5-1 ASSLGGPELF
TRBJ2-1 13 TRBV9 ASSPAGVSYNEQF
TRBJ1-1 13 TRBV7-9 ASSEQQEANTEAF
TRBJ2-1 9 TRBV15 ATSRVGEQF
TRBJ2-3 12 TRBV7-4 ASSSSGATDTQY
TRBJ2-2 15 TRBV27 ASSLLRTGGATGELF
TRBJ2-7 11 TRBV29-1 SVPGTGGYEQY
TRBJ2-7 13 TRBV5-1 ASSLAEGASYEQY
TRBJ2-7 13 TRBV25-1 ASRGGGSPSYEQY
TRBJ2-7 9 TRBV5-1 ASSQGYEQY
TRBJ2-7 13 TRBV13 ASSLVGSGTGEQY
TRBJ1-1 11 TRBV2 ASFRGPGAEAF
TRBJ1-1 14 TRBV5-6 ASSLVRTGRWTEAF
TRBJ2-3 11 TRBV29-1 SVGWTGPDTQY
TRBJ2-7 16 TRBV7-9 ASSPTERQGGPYYEQY
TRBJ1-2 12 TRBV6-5 ASSTNRGNYGYT
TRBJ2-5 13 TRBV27 ASSLRRGLGETQY
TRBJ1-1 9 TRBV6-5 ASSHTGGAF
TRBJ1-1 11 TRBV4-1 ASSQGGYTEAF
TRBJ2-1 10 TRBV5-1 ASSFLDNEQF
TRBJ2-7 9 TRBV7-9 ASSSTYEQY
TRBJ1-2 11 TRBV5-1 ASSSGTTYGYT
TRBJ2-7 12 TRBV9 ASSVETNPYEQY
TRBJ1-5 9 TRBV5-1 ASTGDQPQH
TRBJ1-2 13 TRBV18 ASSPPDRGAYGYT
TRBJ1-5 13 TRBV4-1 ASSQGEAGNQPQH
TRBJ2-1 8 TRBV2 ASRGVEQF
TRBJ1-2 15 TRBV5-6 ASSQRTVPFSNYGYT
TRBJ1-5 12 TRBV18 ASSPANSNQPQH
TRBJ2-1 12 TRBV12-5 ASGLVEEGTGQF
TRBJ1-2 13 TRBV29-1 SVGMPARRDYGYT
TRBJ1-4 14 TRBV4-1 ASSQDWGATNEKLF
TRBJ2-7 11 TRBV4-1 ASSQVNTYEQY
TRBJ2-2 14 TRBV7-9 ASSPRTGEYTGELF
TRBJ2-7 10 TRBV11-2 ASSLGVYEQY
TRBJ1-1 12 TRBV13 ASSYGTANTEAF
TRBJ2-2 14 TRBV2 ASSTTGTLIPGELF
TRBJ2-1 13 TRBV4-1 ASSLAGTGYNEQF
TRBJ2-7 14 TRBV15 ATSSLRQGVMNEQY
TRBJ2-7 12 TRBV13 ASSLRGRSYEQY
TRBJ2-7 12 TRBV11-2 ASSLGGLAYEQY
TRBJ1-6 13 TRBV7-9 ASSLDRTGESPLH
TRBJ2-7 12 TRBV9 ASSYGDRGGEQY
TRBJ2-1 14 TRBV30 AWSSGQGVWYNEQF
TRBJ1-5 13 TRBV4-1 ASSHSRGPGQPQH
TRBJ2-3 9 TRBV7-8 ASSHGNTQY
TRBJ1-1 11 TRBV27 ASSLQGYTEAF
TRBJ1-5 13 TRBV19 ASSGSASYNQPQH